This TCR beta chain was profiled in a study of T cell clusters in autoimmune cytopenias. Whole-study context: TRB sequencing had a median 51,575 reads and under 3,000 distinct clonotypes per sample.

Multiplex touch-down PCR amplified TRB using TRB-A and TRB-B pools in one tube. TCRdb re-called the multiplex PCR reads, yielding one record per CDR3 amino acid sequence without DNA. Its clone listing holds about 15,000 distinct CDR3 sequences. Some 39,000 genome equivalents of blood DNA were amplified for TRB. Germline loops: CDR1 MNHEY, CDR2 SMNVEV (reference sequence). There are 13 residues in the CDR3. Another study also made use of these data, one on T cell repertoires in aging, cancer and after chemotherapy. That work contributes: Untreated cancer patients had significantly lower blood TCR diversity than age-matched healthy donors. Loss of evenness, beyond lost richness, contributed to age-related TCR diversity decline in cancer patients. Immunological memory after chemotherapy cannot be judged from the repertoire data.

The TCR sequence derives from a human donor in good health. V is TRBV27 and J is TRBJ1-2; TCRdb lists TRBD1, though no DNA is available to test this call. The material sequenced was peripheral blood. The CDR3 sequence is CASGSQGPSGYTF.